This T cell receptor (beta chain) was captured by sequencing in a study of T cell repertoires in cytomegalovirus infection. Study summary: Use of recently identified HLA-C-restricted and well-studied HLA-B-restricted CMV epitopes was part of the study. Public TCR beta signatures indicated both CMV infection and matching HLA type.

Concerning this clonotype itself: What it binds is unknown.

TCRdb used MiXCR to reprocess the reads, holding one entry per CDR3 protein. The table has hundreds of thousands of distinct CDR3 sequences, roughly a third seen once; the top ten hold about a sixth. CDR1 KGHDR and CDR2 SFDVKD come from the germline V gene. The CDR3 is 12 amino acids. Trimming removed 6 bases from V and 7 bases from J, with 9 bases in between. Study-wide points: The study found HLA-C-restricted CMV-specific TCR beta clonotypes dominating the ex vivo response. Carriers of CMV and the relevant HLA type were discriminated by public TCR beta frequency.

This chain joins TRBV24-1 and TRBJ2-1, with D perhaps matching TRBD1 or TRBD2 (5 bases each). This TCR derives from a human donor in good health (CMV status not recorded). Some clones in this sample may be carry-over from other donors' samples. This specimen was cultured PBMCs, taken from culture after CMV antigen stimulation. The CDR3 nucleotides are TGTGCCACCAGTCAGGGAGAAAATGAGCAGTTCTTC. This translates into CATSQGENEQFF.